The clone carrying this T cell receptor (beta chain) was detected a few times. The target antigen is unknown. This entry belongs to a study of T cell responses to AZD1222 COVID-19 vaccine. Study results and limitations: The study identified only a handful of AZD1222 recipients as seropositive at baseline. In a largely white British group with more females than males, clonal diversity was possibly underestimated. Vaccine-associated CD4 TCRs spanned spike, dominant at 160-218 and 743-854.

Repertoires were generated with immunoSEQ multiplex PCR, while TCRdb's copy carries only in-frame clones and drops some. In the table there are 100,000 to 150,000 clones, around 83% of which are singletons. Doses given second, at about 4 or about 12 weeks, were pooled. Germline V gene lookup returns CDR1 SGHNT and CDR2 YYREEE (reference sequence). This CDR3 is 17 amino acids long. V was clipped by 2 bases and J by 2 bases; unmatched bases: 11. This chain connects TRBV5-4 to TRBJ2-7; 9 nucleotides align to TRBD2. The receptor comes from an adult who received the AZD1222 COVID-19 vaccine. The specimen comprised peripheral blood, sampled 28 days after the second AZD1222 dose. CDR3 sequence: CASSLGMRRGGPYEQYF. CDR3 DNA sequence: TGTGCCAGCAGCTTAGGGATGCGGCGGGGGGGCCCCTACGAGCAGTACTTC.